This entry describes one T cell receptor beta chain. These data come from a study of blood T cell repertoires in COVID-19. Turning to the study itself: PBMCs, B-cell-depleted T cells, or T cells were the source of the cDNA or gDNA that made up the material.

The germline V gene encodes CDR1 LNHDA and CDR2 SQIVND (reference sequence). Trimming removed 10 bases from V and 2 bases from J, with 17 bases in between. The CDR3 is 14 amino acids. TCRdb's table, derived via immunoSEQ multiplex PCR, lists solely in-frame clones and lacks some. The sample lists around 160,000 clones, 85% to 95% occurring once. This clonotype originated in a woman aged 55-70 years with COVID-19, enrolled during active disease. The source material was peripheral blood. The chain carries TRBV19 and TRBJ2-5; tentative D call: TRBD2 (5 bases). DNA for the CDR3: TGTGCCACTTCCTCCGGTGGGAGACAAGAGACCCAGTACTTC. Residues: CATSSGGRQETQYF.